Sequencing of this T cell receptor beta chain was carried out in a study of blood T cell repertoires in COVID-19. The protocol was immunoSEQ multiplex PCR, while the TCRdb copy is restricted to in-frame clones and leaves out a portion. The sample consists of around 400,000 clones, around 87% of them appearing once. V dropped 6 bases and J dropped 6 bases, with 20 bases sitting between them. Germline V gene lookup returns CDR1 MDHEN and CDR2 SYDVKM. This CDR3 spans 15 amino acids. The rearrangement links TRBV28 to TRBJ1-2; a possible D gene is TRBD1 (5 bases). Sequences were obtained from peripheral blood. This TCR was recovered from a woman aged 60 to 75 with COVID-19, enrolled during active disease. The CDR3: CASSQTTDRVNGYTF. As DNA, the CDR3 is TGTGCCAGCAGCCAAACCACCGACAGAGTGAATGGCTACACCTTC.